This TCR beta chain originates from a study of identical twins. All donors were healthy Caucasians. This CDR3 is built from 15 residues. The germline V gene encodes CDR1 SGHVS and CDR2 FQNEAQ. V lost 6 bases to trimming and J lost 3 bases, with 14 bases between them. Broader study findings: The study reached conclusions through statistical analysis that was cross-sectional, not following the same donors. Zero-insertion analyses might be partly confounded by invariant T cells like MAIT and iNKT.

About this clonotype: The antigen remains unidentified.

A universal primer site was created by template switching, with the cDNA bearing unique molecular identifiers. TCRdb analysed the 5' RACE reads with MiXCR anew, one entry per CDR3 protein. This table holds 700,000 or so distinct CDR3 sequences, under 9% found once. The sample also formed part of further work on yellow fever vaccine responses in identical twins.

The chain couples TRBV7-8 to TRBJ2-2; D tentatively reads TRBD1 or TRBD2 (5 bases each). The sequenced sample consisted of PBMCs. The receptor comes from a woman younger than 30 in good health. CDR3 nucleotide sequence: TGTGCCAGCAGAACCTTCCGGGACCACACCGGGGAGCTGTTTTTT. This translates into CASRTFRDHTGELFF. Looking up the rest from reference TRBV7-8 and TRBJ2-2 gives the full variable domain: GAGVSQSPRYKVAKRGQDVALRCDPISGHVSLFWYQQALGQGPEFLTYFQNEAQLDKSGLPSDRFFAERPEGSVSTLKIQRTQQEDSAVYLCASRTFRDHTGELFFGEGSRLTVL.